These T cell receptor beta chains were read from a single sample in a study of cytotoxic CD8 clonotypes in ibrutinib-treated CLL. This table comes from immunoSEQ multiplex PCR, and its TCRdb copy is limited to in-frame clones, with some not included. The sample includes fewer than 150,000 clones, 80% to 90% seen only once; the top ten take roughly 3.1%. The sequencing used PBMCs, collected after 24 months of ibrutinib treatment. The origin of the receptors is a human donor with chronic lymphocytic leukemia. Each CDR3 is given with its conserved first and last residue.

J	V	CDR3
TRBJ1-1	TRBV5-1	CASSLERQQAFF
TRBJ1-2	TRBV5-1	CASSLAGQGADGYTF
TRBJ2-5	TRBV9	CASTFQGNPGETQYF
TRBJ2-5	TRBV19	CASSSGGETQYF
TRBJ2-7	TRBV6-5	CASSWVGGEQYF
TRBJ2-2	TRBV29-1	CSAGGQGGTGELFF
TRBJ1-4	TRBV9	CASSVVGQANEKLFF
TRBJ2-1	TRBV19	CASSMDRSYNEQFF
TRBJ2-7	TRBV7-6	CASTPLARGGDEQYF
TRBJ1-2	TRBV12-1	CASSLTTKTGPNYGYTF
TRBJ2-3	TRBV5-1	CASQNQGATDTQYF
TRBJ1-4	TRBV4-2	CASSQARGSNEKLFF
TRBJ2-7	TRBV19	CASSETGPYEQYF
TRBJ1-1	TRBV7-9	CASSLASAVLEAFF
TRBJ2-5	TRBV11-2	CASRSNRGGETQYF
TRBJ1-4	TRBV9	CASSEKGVTNEKLFF
TRBJ1-1	TRBV9	CASSVGGTALNTEAFF
TRBJ2-7	TRBV4-3	CASSRRTGGTYEQYF
TRBJ1-4	TRBV7-9	CASSLKNEKLFF
TRBJ2-7	TRBV7-8	CASSYRDRVGEQYF
TRBJ1-1	TRBV7-6	CASSFGEGNTEAFF
TRBJ1-3	TRBV5-6	CASSSGQGYSGNTIYF
TRBJ2-7	TRBV7-2	CASSLTGVAGANEQYF
TRBJ1-4	TRBV6-1	CASSRTATNEKLFF
TRBJ1-4	TRBV18	CASSLGGGNEKLFF
TRBJ2-5	TRBV15	CATSRETGQKETQYF
TRBJ1-2	TRBV5-1	CASSLVTGGGYGYTF
TRBJ2-7	TRBV9	CASSVVASGDYEQYF
TRBJ2-7	TRBV18	CASSLDYEQYF
TRBJ1-1	TRBV9	CASSDNRGTEAFF
TRBJ2-1	TRBV5-1	CASSVGSGTEYNEQFF
TRBJ1-1	TRBV10-3	CAISLGQGNTEAFF
TRBJ2-5	TRBV29-1	CSVESRVQGTQYF
TRBJ2-7	TRBV6-1	CASSSTSVHEQYF
TRBJ1-1	TRBV29-1	CSVGYADMNTEAFF
TRBJ2-1	TRBV19	CASSIDLGTGYNEQFF
TRBJ2-7	TRBV6-5	CASSRQGAFYEQYF